Each of the 26 T cell receptor beta chains below was sequenced from the same sample in a study of blood T cell repertoires in COVID-19. The assay was immunoSEQ multiplex PCR, and TCRdb's table has in-frame clones only and misses some. The sample records about 270,000 clones, around 91% being singletons. The specimen sequenced was PBMCs or T cells enriched from blood (not recorded which). Every receptor here comes from a woman aged 18 to 35 who had recovered from COVID-19.

The J gene is TRBJ2-5, the V gene TRBV28; 7 nucleotides line up with TRBD2. The junction had 12 bases not matched to a gene; V was cut back by 10 bases and J by 4 bases. The CDR3 contains 14 residues. Germline loops: CDR1 MDHEN, CDR2 SYDVKM. The DNA for the CDR3 is TGTGCCACCTCCATGCGGGTAGCGGGAGAGACCCAGTACTTC. Its translation: CATSMRVAGETQYF.

This clone was observed a single time. V is TRBV28 and J is TRBJ1-1; a possible D gene is TRBD1 (5 bases). The V gene's germline CDR1 is MDHEN and CDR2 SYDVKM. V was trimmed by 6 bases and J by 4 bases, leaving 15 bases between them. This CDR3 has 14 amino acids. Written as DNA, the CDR3 is TGTGCCAGCAGAGGGGCCCCGTCGTTCACTGAAGCTTTCTTT. Protein product: CASRGAPSFTEAFF.

The chain recombines TRBV5-8 with TRBJ1-5, with D unresolved. V lost 6 bases to trimming and J lost 1 base, with 11 bases between them. There are 14 residues in the CDR3. Germline CDR1 SGHTS, CDR2 YDEGEE. This chain's CDR3 is CASIPLRSNQPQHF. CDR3 DNA sequence: TGTGCCAGCATTCCGTTGAGGAGCAATCAGCCCCAGCATTTT.

This clone has just a few counts. The CDR3 nucleotides are TGCGCCAGCAGCGTGGACTTCAGGGGTTTCACTGAAGCTTTCTTT. It yields the protein CASSVDFRGFTEAFF. V usage is TRBV5-1 and J usage is TRBJ1-1; D possibly corresponds to TRBD1 (6 bases). Per germline, CDR1 SGHRS and CDR2 YFSETQ. The V and J ends lost 4 bases and 4 bases respectively, with 17 bases between them. This CDR3 comprises 15 residues.

The rearrangement links TRBV21-1 to TRBJ2-7; the table's D call of TRBD1 was not tested on the DNA. TRBV21-1 is labeled a pseudogene. The CDR3 is 17 amino acids. CDR3 region: CASSRRFRDRGNESQYF. CDR3 nucleotides: TGTGCCAGCAGCCGACGATTCCGGGACAGGGGGAATGAATCGCAGTACTTC.

The rearrangement joins TRBV6-5 to TRBJ2-5; the match to TRBD1 covers 8 bases. The germline gives CDR1 MNHEY, CDR2 SVGAGI. Losses at the gene ends were 6 bases for V and 6 bases for J; bases not matched to a gene: 12. This CDR3 contains 15 residues. CDR3 residues: CASSPTQGEIKTQYF. Written as DNA, the CDR3 is TGTGCCAGCAGCCCAACACAGGGGGAAATAAAGACCCAGTACTTC.

Concerning this clone: At one boundary the junction diverges from the germline segment, which might be a read error. The CDR3 sequence: CASSLGEGHKVF. The CDR3 DNA reads as TGTGCCAGCAGTTTAGGCGAAGGACACAAAGTCTTC. The chain combines TRBV12-3 or TRBV12-4 with TRBJ2-1, with TRBD1 as a possible D gene (5 bases). This CDR3 contains 12 residues.

This clone was picked up one time. V gene TRBV10-2 combines with J gene TRBJ2-7; 8 bases align to TRBD1. Germline V lookup: CDR1 WSHSY, CDR2 SAAADI. The CDR3 length is 13 residues. J lost 4 bases, V lost 4 bases, and 3 bases had no gene match. The CDR3 sequence: CASSVYRGYEQYF. The CDR3 DNA is TGCGCCAGCAGTGTGTACAGGGGGTACGAGCAGTACTTC.

J is TRBJ1-2 and V is TRBV28, with 12 nucleotides matching TRBD1. The CDR3 consists of 14 residues. The trim removed 4 bases at V and 5 bases at J, leaving 2 bases unmatched. Germline V gene lookup returns CDR1 MDHEN and CDR2 SYDVKM. The CDR3 is CASSSGQGAYGYTF. As DNA, the CDR3 is TGTGCCAGCAGTTCGGGACAGGGGGCATATGGCTACACCTTC.

Worth noting for this clone: This sample also contains other DNA sequences that code for the same CDR3. The chain employs TRBV11-2 and TRBJ2-5, with 11 bases identical to TRBD1. Trimming cost V 3 bases and J 4 bases; bases outside gene matches: 1. The CDR3 loop spans 14 amino acids. Germline CDR1 is SGHAT and CDR2 is FQNNGV. The CDR3 spells CASSFGTGGETQYF. The CDR3 coding sequence is TGTGCCAGCAGCTTTGGGACAGGGGGAGAGACCCAGTACTTC.

The chain has TRBV5-8 and TRBJ1-6; D gene unclear. The CDR3 sequence is 14 residues long. V lost 1 base to trimming and J lost 7 bases, with 9 bases between them. Germline assignment: CDR1 SGHTS and CDR2 YDEGEE. CDR3 sequence (DNA): TGTGCCAGCAGCTTGCCCTCTAACAATTCACCCCTCCACTTT. Protein: CASSLPSNNSPLHF.

The CDR3 region has the DNA TGTGCCAGCAGCGGTCGTCGGACAGCGACCTACGAGCAGTACTTC. Translation gives CASSGRRTATYEQYF. The chain uses TRBV5-8 and TRBJ2-7, with D possibly being TRBD1 (6 bases). CDR3 length: 15 amino acids. Trimming left V 4 bases short and J 2 bases short, with 16 bases between. The germline gives CDR1 SGHTS, CDR2 YDEGEE.

CDR3 amino acids: CASSYSAGAGNTIYF. DNA of the CDR3: TGTGCCAGCAGTTACTCGGCGGGGGCTGGAAACACCATATATTTT. The chain joins TRBV6-5 to TRBJ1-3; TRBD1 might be the D (5 bases). This CDR3 is built from 15 residues. The V gene's germline CDR1 is MNHEY and CDR2 SVGAGI. Trimming took off 0 bases at V and 2 bases at J, with 8 bases between the two ends.

The rearrangement joins TRBV24-1 to TRBJ1-5, with 7 bases matching TRBD1. The length of the CDR3 is 15 residues. Trimming removed 3 bases from V and 5 bases from J; junction bases left unmatched: 6. Germline values: CDR1 KGHDR, CDR2 SFDVKD. The CDR3 DNA reads as TGTGCCACCAGTGATGCGGGACAGCCTTATCAGCCCCAGCATTTT. This codes for CATSDAGQPYQPQHF.

This sequence joins TRBV28 and TRBJ1-2; no clear D gene. CDR1 is MDHEN and CDR2 is SYDVKM in the germline V gene. V was clipped by 8 bases and J by 0 bases, with 13 bases between them. The CDR3 totals 14 residues. CDR3 protein: CASLTGSANYGYTF. For the CDR3, the DNA is TGTGCCAGCCTAACGGGGAGTGCTAACTATGGCTACACCTTC.

The V gene is TRBV5-1, the J gene TRBJ2-6; D might be TRBD1 (7 bases). The CDR3 runs to 19 residues. Deletions cut 3 bases from V and 1 base from J, with 20 bases between. Germline V gene lookup returns CDR1 SGHRS and CDR2 YFSETQ. The CDR3, as DNA: TGCGCCAGCAGCTCGATCAGGGGGGAAGGCTGGTCTGGGGCCAACGTCCTGACTTTC. Protein sequence: CASSSIRGEGWSGANVLTF.

The chain employs TRBV2 and TRBJ1-5; 7 nucleotides agree with TRBD1. V trimming: 4 bases; J trimming: 2 bases; junction bases outside the gene matches: 5. The CDR3 sequence is 15 residues long. Germline assignment: CDR1 SNHLY and CDR2 FYNNEI. CDR3 protein: CASSGDSSGNQPQHF. The CDR3 DNA reads TGTGCCAGCAGTGGGGACAGTTCAGGCAATCAGCCCCAGCATTTT.

The V gene is TRBV18, the J gene TRBJ1-5; TRBD1 might be the D (5 bases). Germline values: CDR1 KGHSH, CDR2 LQKENI. The V gene lost 5 bases and the J gene lost 0 bases, with 14 bases spanning the gap. The CDR3 is 16 amino acids. As DNA, the CDR3 is TGTGCCAGCTCAATGAATCAGGGTAGTAGCAATCAGCCCCAGCATTTT. Translated, it gives CASSMNQGSSNQPQHF.

The chain combines TRBV28 with TRBJ2-7, with 7 bases fitting TRBD1. CDR3 size: 13 residues. Germline trimming cut 7 bases from V and 3 bases from J; bases unmatched to any gene: 6. Looked up from germline, CDR1 is MDHEN and CDR2 is SYDVKM. CDR3 sequence reads: CASTKAGGYEQYF. The CDR3 bases are TGTGCCAGCACCAAGGCAGGGGGCTACGAGCAGTACTTC.

This chain joins TRBV25-1 and TRBJ1-3; 8 nucleotides align to TRBD1. The germline V gene encodes CDR1 MGHDK and CDR2 SYGVNS. J was trimmed by 0 bases and V by 10 bases; bases with no gene match: 8. The CDR3 has 15 residues. The DNA for the CDR3 is TGTGCCACCCCCCGGGACAGGCTCTCTGGAAACACCATATATTTT. Translation gives CATPRDRLSGNTIYF.

V usage is TRBV5-4 and J usage is TRBJ1-2; 10 nucleotides match TRBD1. The CDR3 is made up of 14 amino acids. V shed 4 bases and J 7 bases; nucleotides not matched to a gene: 7. Germline CDR1 and CDR2: SGHNT and YYREEE (reference sequence). The CDR3: CASSPGTGEGGYTF. The CDR3 DNA follows: TGTGCCAGCAGCCCGGGGACAGGGGAAGGTGGCTACACCTTC.

As concerns this clone: Other DNA variants within this sample encode the same CDR3. The chain uses TRBV5-1 and TRBJ1-2, with TRBD1 matching over 7 bases. V was clipped by 2 bases and J by 5 bases; unmatched bases: 3. The CDR3 spans 13 residues. The V gene's germline CDR1 is SGHRS and CDR2 YFSETQ. In nucleotides, the CDR3 is TGCGCCAGCAGCTTAGGGACAGATTATGGCTACACCTTC. This codes for CASSLGTDYGYTF. Full variable domain (missing parts from reference TRBV5-1 and TRBJ1-2): KAGVTQTPRYLIKTRGQQVTLSCSPISGHRSVSWYQQTPGQGLQFLFEYFSETQRNKGNFPGRFSGRQFSNSRSEMNVSTLELGDSALYLCASSLGTDYGYTFGSGTRLTVV.

This clone was detected once. The chain recombines TRBV11-2 with TRBJ2-1, with 8 bases fitting TRBD2. The V gene end was trimmed by 5 bases and the J gene end by 4 bases; junction bases not matched to a gene: 7. The CDR3 length is 15 residues. In germline, CDR1 is SGHAT, CDR2 FQNNGV. CDR3 sequence (DNA): TGTGCCAGCAGCCCCCGGGGGGGTCCATACAATGAGCAGTTCTTC. Encoded protein: CASSPRGGPYNEQFF.

The V and J genes are TRBV10-3 and TRBJ1-4; 8 bases agree with TRBD1. CDR1 and CDR2 (germline): ENHRY, SYGVKD. Trimming cost V 5 bases and J 4 bases; bases outside gene matches: 3. The CDR3 extends over 14 amino acids. The CDR3 bases are TGTGCCATCAGTCCAGGGGGCGATAATGAAAAACTGTTTTTT. It translates to CAISPGGDNEKLFF.

This chain connects TRBV11-2 to TRBJ2-5; no reliable D call. The CDR3 consists of 15 residues. Trimming took 0 bases from V and 5 from J, leaving 13 bases between them. Per the germline V gene, CDR1 is SGHAT and CDR2 is FQNNGV. The CDR3 region has the DNA TGTGCCAGCAGCTTAGATCCCGGTAGATTGGAGACCCAGTACTTC. It translates to CASSLDPGRLETQYF.

The chain links TRBV29-1 to TRBJ1-1; D gene unclear. The CDR3 length is 10 residues. Germline-derived CDR1 and CDR2 are SQVTM and ANQGSEA. The V end was cut by 2 bases, the J end by 5 bases, with 3 bases between. CDR3 in amino acids: CSVERTEAFF. CDR3 DNA: TGCAGCGTTGAACGTACTGAAGCTTTCTTT.